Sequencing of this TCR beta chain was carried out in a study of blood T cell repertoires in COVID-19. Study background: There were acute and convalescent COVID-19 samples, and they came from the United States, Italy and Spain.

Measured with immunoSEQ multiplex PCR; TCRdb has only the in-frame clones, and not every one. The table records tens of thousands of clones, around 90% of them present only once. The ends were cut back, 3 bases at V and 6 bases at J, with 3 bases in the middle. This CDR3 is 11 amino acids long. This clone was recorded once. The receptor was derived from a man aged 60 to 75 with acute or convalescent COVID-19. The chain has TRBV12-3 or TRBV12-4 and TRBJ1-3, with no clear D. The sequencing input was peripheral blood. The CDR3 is CASSFLNTIYF. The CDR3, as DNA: TGTGCCAGCAGTTTCCTAAACACCATATATTTT.